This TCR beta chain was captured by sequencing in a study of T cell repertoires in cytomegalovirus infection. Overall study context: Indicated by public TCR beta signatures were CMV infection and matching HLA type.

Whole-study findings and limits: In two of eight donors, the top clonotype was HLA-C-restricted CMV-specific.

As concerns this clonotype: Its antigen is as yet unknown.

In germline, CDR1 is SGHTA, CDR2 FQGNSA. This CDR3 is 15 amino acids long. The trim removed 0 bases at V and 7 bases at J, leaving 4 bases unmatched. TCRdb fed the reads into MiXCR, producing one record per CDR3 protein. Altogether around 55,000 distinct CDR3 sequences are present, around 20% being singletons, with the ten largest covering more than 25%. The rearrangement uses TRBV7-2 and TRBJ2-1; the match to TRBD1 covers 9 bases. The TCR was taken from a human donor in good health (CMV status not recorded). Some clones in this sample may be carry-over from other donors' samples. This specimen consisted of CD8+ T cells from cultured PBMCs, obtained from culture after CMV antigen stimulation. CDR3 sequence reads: CASSLAGQGLNEQFF. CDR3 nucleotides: TGTGCCAGCAGCTTAGCGGGACAGGGTTTGAATGAGCAGTTCTTC.